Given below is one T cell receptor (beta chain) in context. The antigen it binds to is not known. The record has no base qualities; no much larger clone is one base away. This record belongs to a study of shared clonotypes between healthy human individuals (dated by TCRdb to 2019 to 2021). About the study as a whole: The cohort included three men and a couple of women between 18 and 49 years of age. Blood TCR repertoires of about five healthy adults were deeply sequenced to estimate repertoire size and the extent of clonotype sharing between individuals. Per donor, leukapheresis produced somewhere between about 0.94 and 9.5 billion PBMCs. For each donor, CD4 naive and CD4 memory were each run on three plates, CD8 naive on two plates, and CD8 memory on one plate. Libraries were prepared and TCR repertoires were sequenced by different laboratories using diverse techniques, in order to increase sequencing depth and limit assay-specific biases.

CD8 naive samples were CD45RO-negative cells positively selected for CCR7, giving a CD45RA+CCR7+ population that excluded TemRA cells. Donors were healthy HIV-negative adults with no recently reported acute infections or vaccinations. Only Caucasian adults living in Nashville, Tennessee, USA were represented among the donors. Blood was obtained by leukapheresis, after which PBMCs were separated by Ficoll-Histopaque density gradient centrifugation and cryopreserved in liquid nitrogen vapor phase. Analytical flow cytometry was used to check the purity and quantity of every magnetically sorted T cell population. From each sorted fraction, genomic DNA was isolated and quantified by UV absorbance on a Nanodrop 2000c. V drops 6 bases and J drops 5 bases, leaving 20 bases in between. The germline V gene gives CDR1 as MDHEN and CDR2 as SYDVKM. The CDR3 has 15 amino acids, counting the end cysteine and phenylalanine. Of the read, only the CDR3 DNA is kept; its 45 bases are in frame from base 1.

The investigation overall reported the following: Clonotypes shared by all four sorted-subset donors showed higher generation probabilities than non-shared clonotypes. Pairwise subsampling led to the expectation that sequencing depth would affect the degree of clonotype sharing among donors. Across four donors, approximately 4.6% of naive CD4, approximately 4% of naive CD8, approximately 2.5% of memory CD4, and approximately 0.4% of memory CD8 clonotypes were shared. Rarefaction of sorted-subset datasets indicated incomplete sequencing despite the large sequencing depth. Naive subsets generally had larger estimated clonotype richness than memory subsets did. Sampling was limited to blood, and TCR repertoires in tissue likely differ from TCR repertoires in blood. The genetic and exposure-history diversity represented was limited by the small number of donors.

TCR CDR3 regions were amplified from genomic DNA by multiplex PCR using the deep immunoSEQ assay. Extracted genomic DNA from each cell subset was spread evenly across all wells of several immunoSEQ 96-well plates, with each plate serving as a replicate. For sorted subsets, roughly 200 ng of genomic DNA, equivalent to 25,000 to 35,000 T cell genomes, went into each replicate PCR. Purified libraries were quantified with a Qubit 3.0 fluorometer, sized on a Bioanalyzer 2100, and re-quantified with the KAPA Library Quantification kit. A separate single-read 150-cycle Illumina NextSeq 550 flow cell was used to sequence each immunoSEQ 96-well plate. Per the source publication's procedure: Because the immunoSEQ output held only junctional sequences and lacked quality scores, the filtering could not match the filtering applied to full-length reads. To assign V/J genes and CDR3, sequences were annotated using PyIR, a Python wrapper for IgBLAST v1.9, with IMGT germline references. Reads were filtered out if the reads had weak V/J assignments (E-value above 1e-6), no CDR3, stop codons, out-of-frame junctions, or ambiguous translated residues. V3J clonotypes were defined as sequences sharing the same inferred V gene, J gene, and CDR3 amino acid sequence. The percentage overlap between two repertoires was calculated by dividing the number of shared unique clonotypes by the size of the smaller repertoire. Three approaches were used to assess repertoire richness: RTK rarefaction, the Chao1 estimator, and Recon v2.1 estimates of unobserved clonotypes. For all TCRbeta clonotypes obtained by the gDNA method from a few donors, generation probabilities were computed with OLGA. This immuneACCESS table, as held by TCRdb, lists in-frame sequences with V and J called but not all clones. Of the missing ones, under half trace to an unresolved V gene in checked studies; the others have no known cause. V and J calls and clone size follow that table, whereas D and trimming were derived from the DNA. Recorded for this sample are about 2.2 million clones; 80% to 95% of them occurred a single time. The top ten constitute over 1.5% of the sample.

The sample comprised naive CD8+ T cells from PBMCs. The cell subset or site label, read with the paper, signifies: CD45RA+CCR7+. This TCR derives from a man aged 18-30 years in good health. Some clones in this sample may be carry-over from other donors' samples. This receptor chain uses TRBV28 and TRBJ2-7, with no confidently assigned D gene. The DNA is TGTGCCAGCAGCGAGCCCCGACCCACGGGCGACGAGCAGTACTTC. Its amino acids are CASSEPRPTGDEQYF.